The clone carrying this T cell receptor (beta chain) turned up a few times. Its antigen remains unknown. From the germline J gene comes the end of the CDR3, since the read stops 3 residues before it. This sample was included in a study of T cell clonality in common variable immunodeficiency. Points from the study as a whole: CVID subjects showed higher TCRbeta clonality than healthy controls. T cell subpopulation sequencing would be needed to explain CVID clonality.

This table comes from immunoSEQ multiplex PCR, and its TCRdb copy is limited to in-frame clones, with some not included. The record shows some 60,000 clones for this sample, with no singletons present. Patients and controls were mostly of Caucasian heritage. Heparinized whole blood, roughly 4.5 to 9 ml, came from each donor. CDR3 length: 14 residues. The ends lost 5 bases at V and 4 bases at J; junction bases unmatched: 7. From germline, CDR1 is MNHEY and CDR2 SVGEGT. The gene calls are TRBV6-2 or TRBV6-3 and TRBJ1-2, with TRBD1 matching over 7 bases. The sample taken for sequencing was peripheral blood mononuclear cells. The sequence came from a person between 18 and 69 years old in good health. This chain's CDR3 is CASSRDSFAYGYTF. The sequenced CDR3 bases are TGTGCCAGCAGTCGGGACAGCTTCGCCTATGGC.